Listed here is a single TCR beta chain. Libraries were prepared by immunoSEQ multiplex PCR; TCRdb keeps only in-frame clonotypes and omits some of them. The sample holds under 150,000 clones, 90% seen once. The sample is drawn from a study of T cell clones after liver transplantation. V gave up 3 bases and J gave up 7 bases; unmatched junction bases: 9. Germline V gene lookup returns CDR1 SGHNT and CDR2 YYREEE (reference sequence). This CDR3 contains 15 residues. This clonotype was obtained from a human patient who received a liver transplant. Some T cells may be graft donor cells. The chain employs TRBV5-4 and TRBJ1-2, with 10 positions matching TRBD1. The sample consisted of CD4+ T cells from blood, taken 12 months after liver transplant. CDR3 loop: CASSSPVTGGRGYTF. DNA of the CDR3: TGTGCCAGCAGCTCTCCGGTGACAGGGGGCCGTGGCTACACCTTC.